The clone carrying this TCR beta chain was observed once. Its antigen is not known. Primers for the PCR totalled 60 Vbeta and 13 Jbeta. Clones were read by immunoSEQ multiplex PCR, and TCRdb kept only the in-frame ones, dropping some. The sample has more than 85,000 clones; roughly 80% are singletons. This specimen comes from a study of cytomegalovirus exposure and HLA in healthy donors. CDR1 is SGHNT and CDR2 is YENEEA in the germline V gene. The CDR3 totals 15 residues. Trimming cost V 0 bases and J 8 bases, with 16 bases left between them. Regarding the study as a whole: When analyzed later, a missense DCLRE1C variant was found to be linked to TCR beta V- and J-gene trimming. The number of N-insertions in an Asian-associated ancestry cluster was reportedly below the approximately 680-donor mean in a later analysis. TCR beta sequences reportedly predicted most subjects' HLA-A and HLA-B alleles accurately.

This TCR was recovered from a man aged 25 to 45 in good health and CMV-seropositive. The sequencing input was PBMCs. This chain links TRBV11-3 with TRBJ1-2, with D perhaps matching TRBD1 (6 bases). The CDR3 DNA sequence: TGTGCCAGCAGCTTAGATGGGACCCCCGACAGGGGCTACACCTTC. Protein product: CASSLDGTPDRGYTF.